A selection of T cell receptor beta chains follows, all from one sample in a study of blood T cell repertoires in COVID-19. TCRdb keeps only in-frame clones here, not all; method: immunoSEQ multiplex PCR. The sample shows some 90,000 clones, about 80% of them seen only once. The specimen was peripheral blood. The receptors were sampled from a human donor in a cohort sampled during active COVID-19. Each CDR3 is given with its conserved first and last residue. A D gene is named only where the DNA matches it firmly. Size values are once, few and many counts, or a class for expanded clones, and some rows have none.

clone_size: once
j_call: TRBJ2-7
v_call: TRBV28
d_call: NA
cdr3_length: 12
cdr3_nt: TGTGCCAGCAGTCTTAGGGGCTACGAGCAGTACTTC
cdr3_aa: CASSLRGYEQYF

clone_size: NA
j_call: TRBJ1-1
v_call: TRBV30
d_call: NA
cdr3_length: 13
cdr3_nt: TGTGCCTGGCGGGCAGGGATGAACACTGAAGCTTTCTTT
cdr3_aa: CAWRAGMNTEAFF

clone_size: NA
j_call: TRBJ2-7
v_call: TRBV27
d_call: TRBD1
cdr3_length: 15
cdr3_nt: TGTGCCAGCAGTTTAAAGGGACAGCGACTATACGAGCAGTACTTC
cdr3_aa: CASSLKGQRLYEQYF

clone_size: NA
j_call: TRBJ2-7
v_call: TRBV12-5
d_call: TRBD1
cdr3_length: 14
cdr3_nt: TGTGCTAGTGCCCCGGACAGGGGCTCCTACGAGCAGTACTTC
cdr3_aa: CASAPDRGSYEQYF

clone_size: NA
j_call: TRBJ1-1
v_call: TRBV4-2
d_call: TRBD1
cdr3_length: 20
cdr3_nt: TGTGCCAGCAGCCAACTACGGACTTTTGGTCAGGGGGGTATGAACACTGAAGCTTTCTTT
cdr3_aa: CASSQLRTFGQGGMNTEAFF

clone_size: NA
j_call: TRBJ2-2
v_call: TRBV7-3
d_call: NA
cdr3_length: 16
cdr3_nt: TGTGCCAGCAGCAGAAGGACAGCCTCGAACACCGGGGAGCTGTTTTTT
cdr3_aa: CASSRRTASNTGELFF

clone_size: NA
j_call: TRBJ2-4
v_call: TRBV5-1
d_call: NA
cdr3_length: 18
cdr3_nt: TGCGCCAGCAGCGGACAAGCCCACCCGTATTTAGCCAAAAACATTCAGTACTTC
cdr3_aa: CASSGQAHPYLAKNIQYF

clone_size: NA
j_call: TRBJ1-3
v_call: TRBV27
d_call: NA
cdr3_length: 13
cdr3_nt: TGTGCCAGCAGTTCGACGAGGGGAAACACCATATATTTT
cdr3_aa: CASSSTRGNTIYF

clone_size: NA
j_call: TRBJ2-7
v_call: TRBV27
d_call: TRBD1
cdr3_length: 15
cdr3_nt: TGTGCCAGCAGTCCTCGGACAGGGGGCCTCTACGAGCAGTACTTC
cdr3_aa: CASSPRTGGLYEQYF

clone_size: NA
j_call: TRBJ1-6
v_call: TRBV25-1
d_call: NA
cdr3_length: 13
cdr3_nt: TGTGCCAGCAGTGAATCCGGAGCTTCACCCCTCCACTTT
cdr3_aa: CASSESGASPLHF

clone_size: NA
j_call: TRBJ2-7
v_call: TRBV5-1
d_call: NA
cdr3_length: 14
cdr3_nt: TGCGCCAGCAGCTTAGGGCAGGGATACGACGAGCAGTACTTC
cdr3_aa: CASSLGQGYDEQYF

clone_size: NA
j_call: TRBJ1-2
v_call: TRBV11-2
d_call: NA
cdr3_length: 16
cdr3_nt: TGTGCCGTCCCAAATAAGTCACTCAACAGGGACAACGGCTACACCTTC
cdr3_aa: CAVPNKSLNRDNGYTF

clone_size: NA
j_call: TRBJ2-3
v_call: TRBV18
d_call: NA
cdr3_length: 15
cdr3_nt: TGTGCCAGCTCACCTTCAAGGGGTAGCACAGATACGCAGTATTTT
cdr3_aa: CASSPSRGSTDTQYF

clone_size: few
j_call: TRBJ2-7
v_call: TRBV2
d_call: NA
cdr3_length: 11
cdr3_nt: TGTGCCAGCAAGGGGCAGACCGAGCAGTACTTC
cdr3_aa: CASKGQTEQYF

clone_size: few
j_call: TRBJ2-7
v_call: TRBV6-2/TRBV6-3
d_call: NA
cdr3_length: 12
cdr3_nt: TGTGCCAGCAGTTACTTCACCTACGAGCAGTACTTC
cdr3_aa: CASSYFTYEQYF

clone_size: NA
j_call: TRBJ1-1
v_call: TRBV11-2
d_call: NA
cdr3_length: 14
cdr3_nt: TGTGCCAGCAGGTCTATGGGAAGGGGCCCTGAAGCTTTCTTT
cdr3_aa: CASRSMGRGPEAFF

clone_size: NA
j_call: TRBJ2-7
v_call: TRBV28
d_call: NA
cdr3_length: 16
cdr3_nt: TGTGCCAGCAGTTTAGGAATAACAGGAAGCTCCTACGAGCAGTACTTC
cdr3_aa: CASSLGITGSSYEQYF

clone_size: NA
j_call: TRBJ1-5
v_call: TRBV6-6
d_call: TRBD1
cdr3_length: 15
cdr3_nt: TGTGCCAGCAGTTACGGGCAGGGGGCTGGTCAGCCCCAGCATTTT
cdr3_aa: CASSYGQGAGQPQHF

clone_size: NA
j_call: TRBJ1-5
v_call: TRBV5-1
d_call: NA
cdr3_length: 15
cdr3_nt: TGCGCCAGCAGCGCGGGGTCCCCGGGAAGTCAGCCCCAGCATTTT
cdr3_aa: CASSAGSPGSQPQHF

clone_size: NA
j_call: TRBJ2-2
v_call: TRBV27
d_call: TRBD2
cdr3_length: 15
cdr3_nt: TGTGCCAGCAGACCAGGGACTAGTGGGACCGGGGAGCTGTTTTTT
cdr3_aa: CASRPGTSGTGELFF

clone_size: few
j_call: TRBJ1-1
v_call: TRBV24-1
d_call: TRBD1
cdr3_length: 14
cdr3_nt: TGTGCCACCTCTCGGACAGGGGTGAACACTGAAGCTTTCTTT
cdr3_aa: CATSRTGVNTEAFF

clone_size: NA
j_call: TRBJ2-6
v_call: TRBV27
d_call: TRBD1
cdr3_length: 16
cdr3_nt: TGTGCCAGCAGTCCCTCGGACAGGGCGGGGGCCAACGTCCTGACTTTC
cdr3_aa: CASSPSDRAGANVLTF

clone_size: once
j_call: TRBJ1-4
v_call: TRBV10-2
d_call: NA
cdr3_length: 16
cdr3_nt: TGCGCCAGCAGTGAGTCGATACCGCCACCGGGGGAAAAACTGTTTTTT
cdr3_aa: CASSESIPPPGEKLFF

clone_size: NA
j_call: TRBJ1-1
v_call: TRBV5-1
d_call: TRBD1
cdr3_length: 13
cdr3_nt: TGCGCCAGCCGGGACAGGGCGGCCACTGAAGCTTTCTTT
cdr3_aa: CASRDRAATEAFF

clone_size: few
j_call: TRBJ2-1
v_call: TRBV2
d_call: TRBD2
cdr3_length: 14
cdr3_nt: TGTGCCAGCCTTAGCGGGAGTCTGGCGGATGAGCAGTTCTTC
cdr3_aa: CASLSGSLADEQFF

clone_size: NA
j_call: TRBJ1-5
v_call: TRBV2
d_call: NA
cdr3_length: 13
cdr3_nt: TGTGCCAGCAGTGGCGCCCCGAATCAGCCCCAGCATTTT
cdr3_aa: CASSGAPNQPQHF

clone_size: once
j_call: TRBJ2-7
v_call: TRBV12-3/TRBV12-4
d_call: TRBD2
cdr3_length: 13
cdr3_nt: TGTGCCAGCAGTTGGGGTAGCGGGAACGAGCAGTACTTC
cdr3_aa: CASSWGSGNEQYF

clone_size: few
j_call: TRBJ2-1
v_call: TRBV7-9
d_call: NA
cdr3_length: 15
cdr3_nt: TGTGCCAGCAGCTTAGCGGGAGCAACGAACAATGAGCAGTTCTTC
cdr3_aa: CASSLAGATNNEQFF

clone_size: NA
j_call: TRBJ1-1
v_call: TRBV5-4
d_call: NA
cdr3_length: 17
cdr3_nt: TGTGCCAGCAGCTTGTGGGGGGGCGGCAGGATGAACACTGAAGCTTTCTTT
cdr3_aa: CASSLWGGGRMNTEAFF

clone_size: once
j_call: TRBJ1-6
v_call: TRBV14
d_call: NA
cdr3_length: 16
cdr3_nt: TGTGCCAGCAGCCTCATCAATGGGGGGGTCAATTCACCCCTCCACTTT
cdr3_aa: CASSLINGGVNSPLHF

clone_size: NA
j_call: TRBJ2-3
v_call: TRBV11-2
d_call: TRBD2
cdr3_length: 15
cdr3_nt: TGTGCCAGCAGCCCATGGACTAGCGGCACAGATACGCAGTATTTT
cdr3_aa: CASSPWTSGTDTQYF

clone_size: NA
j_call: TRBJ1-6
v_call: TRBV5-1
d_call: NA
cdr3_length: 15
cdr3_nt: TGCGCCAGCAGCTTCGGGGACACAGGCAATTCACCCCTCCACTTT
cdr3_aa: CASSFGDTGNSPLHF

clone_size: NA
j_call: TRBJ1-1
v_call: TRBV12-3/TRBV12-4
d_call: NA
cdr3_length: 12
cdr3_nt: TGTGCCAGCAGTATCGGGAACACTGAAGCTTTCTTT
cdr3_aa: CASSIGNTEAFF

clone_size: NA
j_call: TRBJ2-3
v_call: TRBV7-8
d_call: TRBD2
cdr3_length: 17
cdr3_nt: TGTGCCAGCAGCTTAGGGGCGGGAGGGTTCCTCACAGATACGCAGTATTTT
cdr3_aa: CASSLGAGGFLTDTQYF

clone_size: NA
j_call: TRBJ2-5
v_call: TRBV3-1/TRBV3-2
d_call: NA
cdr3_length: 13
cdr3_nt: TGTGCCAGCAGCAGACAGTCCCAAGAGACCCAGTACTTC
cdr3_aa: CASSRQSQETQYF

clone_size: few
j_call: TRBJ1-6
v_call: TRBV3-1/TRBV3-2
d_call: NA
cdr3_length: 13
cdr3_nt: TGTGCCAGCAGCCAGCAGGGCGGATCACCCCTCCACTTT
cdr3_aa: CASSQQGGSPLHF

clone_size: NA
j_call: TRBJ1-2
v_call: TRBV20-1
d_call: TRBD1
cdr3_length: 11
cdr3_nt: TGCAGTGCTACAGGGGGCTATGGCTACACCTTC
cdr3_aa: CSATGGYGYTF

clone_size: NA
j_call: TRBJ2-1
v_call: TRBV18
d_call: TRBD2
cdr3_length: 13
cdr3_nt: TGTGCCAGCTCAGAAGCGGGGAGGAATGAGCAGTTCTTC
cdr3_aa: CASSEAGRNEQFF

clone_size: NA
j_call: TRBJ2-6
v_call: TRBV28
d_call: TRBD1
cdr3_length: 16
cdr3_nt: TGTGCCAGCAGGTCACCCGACAGGGCTGGGGCCAACGTCCTGACTTTC
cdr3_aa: CASRSPDRAGANVLTF

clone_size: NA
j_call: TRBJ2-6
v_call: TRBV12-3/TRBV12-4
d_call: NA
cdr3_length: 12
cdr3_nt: TGTGCCAGCAGTCAGGGGGCCAACGTCCTGACTTTC
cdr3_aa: CASSQGANVLTF

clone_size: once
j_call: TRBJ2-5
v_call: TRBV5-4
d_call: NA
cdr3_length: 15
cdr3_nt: TGTGCCAGCAGCTTACGAAAGGAGTACCAAGAGACCCAGTACTTC
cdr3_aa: CASSLRKEYQETQYF

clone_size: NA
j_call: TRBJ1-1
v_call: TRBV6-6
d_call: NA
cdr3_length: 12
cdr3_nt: TGTGCCAGCAGCCAGGGGAACACTGAAGCTTTCTTT
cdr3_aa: CASSQGNTEAFF

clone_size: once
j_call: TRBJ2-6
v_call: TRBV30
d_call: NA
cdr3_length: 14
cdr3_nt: TGTGCCTGGAGTGTAGGCGGGGCGGCCAACGTCCTGACTTTC
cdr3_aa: CAWSVGGAANVLTF

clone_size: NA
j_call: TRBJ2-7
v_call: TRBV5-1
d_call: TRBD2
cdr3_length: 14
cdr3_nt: TGCGCCAGCAGCTTGCAGCGGGGGGGAGACGAGCAGTACTTC
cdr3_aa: CASSLQRGGDEQYF

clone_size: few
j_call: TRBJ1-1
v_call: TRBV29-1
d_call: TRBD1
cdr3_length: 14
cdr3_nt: TGCAGCGTCGGGGCGACAGGGTTATTCACTGAAGCTTTCTTT
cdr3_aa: CSVGATGLFTEAFF

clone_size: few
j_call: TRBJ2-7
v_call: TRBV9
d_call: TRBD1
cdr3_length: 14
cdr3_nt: TGTGCCAGCAGCGCGGGACAGGGGGCCAACGAGCAGTACTTC
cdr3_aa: CASSAGQGANEQYF

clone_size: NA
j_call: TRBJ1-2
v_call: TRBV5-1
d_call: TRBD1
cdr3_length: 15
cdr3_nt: TGCGCCAGCGGCAGCGGACAGGGAAGTTCCGGTGGCTACACCTTC
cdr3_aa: CASGSGQGSSGGYTF

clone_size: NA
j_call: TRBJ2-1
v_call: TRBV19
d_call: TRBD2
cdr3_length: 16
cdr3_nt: TGTGCCAGTAGTATGAGCGGACTAGCGACTTACAATGAGCAGTTCTTC
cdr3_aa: CASSMSGLATYNEQFF

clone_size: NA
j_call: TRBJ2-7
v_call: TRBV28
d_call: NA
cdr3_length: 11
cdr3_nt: TGTGCCAGCAGTTTAACGGACGAGCAGTACTTC
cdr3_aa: CASSLTDEQYF

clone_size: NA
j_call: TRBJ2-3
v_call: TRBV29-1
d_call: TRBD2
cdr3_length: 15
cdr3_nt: TGCAGCGTTGAATCACTAGCGGGAGAAGCAGATACGCAGTATTTT
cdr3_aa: CSVESLAGEADTQYF

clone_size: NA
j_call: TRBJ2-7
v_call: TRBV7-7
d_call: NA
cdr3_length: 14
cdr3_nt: TGTGCCAGCAGCCCTGACAGGAATTCCTACGAGCAGTACTTC
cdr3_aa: CASSPDRNSYEQYF

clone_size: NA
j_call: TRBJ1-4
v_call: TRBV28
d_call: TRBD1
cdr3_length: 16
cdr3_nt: TGTGCCAGCAGTTCGGTGGCCGGGACAGGGGTGGAAAAACTGTTTTTT
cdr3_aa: CASSSVAGTGVEKLFF